This entry lists 23 T cell receptor beta chains sequenced from one sample in a study of identical twins. TCRdb reprocessed the 5' RACE reads via MiXCR and lists one record per CDR3 protein. The repertoire has hundreds of thousands of distinct CDR3 sequences, 8.6% of them found once; the top ten carry 0.75% to 1%. Separately, the same data were catalogued under a study of yellow fever vaccine responses in identical twins.

The sample taken for sequencing was PBMCs. The receptor source for this set is a young woman in good health.

Note on this clonotype: A junction end diverges from the germline sequence, so it may reflect a read error. The V gene is TRBV15, the J gene TRBJ2-7, with 10 bases that match TRBD2. CDR1 LNHNV and CDR2 YYDKDF come from the germline V gene (reference sequence). CDR3 length: 16 amino acids. This CDR3 is CATSRDKLAGRVGRNF. The CDR3 coding sequence is TGTGCCACCAGCAGGGATAAACTAGCGGGGAGGGTGGGTCGAAACTTC.

To note about this clonotype: At one end the junction does not follow the germline gene, possibly because of a read error. The rearrangement links TRBV9 to TRBJ2-3; 9 nucleotides align to TRBD2. This CDR3 comprises 15 residues. Germline-derived CDR1 and CDR2 are SGDLS and YYNGEE. The CDR3 DNA reads as TGTGCCAGCACCTCGGGCGTAGCGGGAGTTGATACGCGGTATTTT. Encoded protein: CASTSGVAGVDTRYF.

The chain is built from TRBV20-1 and TRBJ2-3; no firm D call. Germline V CDR1 and CDR2: DFQATT, SNEGSKA (reference sequence). This CDR3 contains 11 residues. Trimming took 5 bases from V and 6 from J, leaving 9 bases between them. The CDR3 nucleotides are TGCAGTGCTCCAAACGAGGATACGCAGTATTTT. Amino acids: CSAPNEDTQYF.

There are many counts of this clonotype. The V call is TRBV7-9, the J call TRBJ2-7; TRBD2 matches 9 bases. The CDR3 totals 15 residues. The J segment lost 2 bases and the V segment lost 5 bases, leaving 7 bases of the junction unmatched. From germline, CDR1 is SEHNR and CDR2 FQNEAQ (reference sequence). In DNA, the CDR3 is TGTGCCAGCAGCCTAAATAGCGGGGGAGCCTACGAGCAGTACTTC. Translated: CASSLNSGGAYEQYF.

The chain couples TRBV29-1 to TRBJ2-1; 8 bases align to TRBD1. Germline V lookup: CDR1 SQVTM, CDR2 ANQGSEA. With 0 bases clipped from V and 6 bases from J, the junction kept 25 bases outside the gene matches. This CDR3 region has 21 residues. CDR3 coding DNA: TGCAGCGTTGAAGATCCCGCTCTCAGGACAGGGCGGCTACAGGGGCTCAATGAGCAGTTCTTC. It codes for CSVEDPALRTGRLQGLNEQFF.

This clonotype has a handful of counts. V and J are TRBV20-1 and TRBJ2-1, with TRBD2 matching 12 bases. Germline CDR1 is DFQATT and CDR2 is SNEGSKA (reference sequence). Trimming cost V 0 bases and J 7 bases; bases outside gene matches: 1. The CDR3 contains 14 residues. CDR3 loop: CSARDLAGGNEQFF. The CDR3 nucleotides read TGCAGTGCTAGAGATCTAGCGGGGGGGAATGAGCAGTTCTTC.

This clonotype was seen a handful of times. J is TRBJ2-7 and V is TRBV20-1; TRBD1 aligns across 7 bases. CDR1 DFQATT and CDR2 SNEGSKA come from the germline V gene (reference sequence). CDR3 length: 10 residues. The CDR3 region is CSGQAGEQYF. The CDR3, as DNA: TGCAGCGGACAGGCGGGCGAGCAGTACTTC.

This clonotype appeared many times. The chain is built from TRBV7-2 and TRBJ2-3; 11 positions agree with TRBD2. Trimming took 4 bases from V and 0 from J; bases not matched to a gene: 3. The CDR3 covers 16 residues. Germline values: CDR1 SGHTA, CDR2 FQGNSA. The CDR3 DNA sequence: TGTGCCAGCAGCTCAAGACTAGCGGGAAGCACAGATACGCAGTATTTT. As protein: CASSSRLAGSTDTQYF.

This clonotype was seen only a few times. The chain couples TRBV28 to TRBJ2-7; 7 nucleotides agree with TRBD2. The germline gives CDR1 MDHEN, CDR2 SYDVKM. The J segment lost 2 bases and the V segment lost 5 bases, leaving 9 bases of the junction unmatched. The CDR3 length is 15 residues. Written as DNA, the CDR3 is TGTGCCAGCAGTCCTAGCGGACTTCCGGCCTACGAGCAGTACTTC. The encoded protein is CASSPSGLPAYEQYF.

The gene calls are TRBV5-8 and TRBJ1-4; D call uncertain. Germline CDR1 reads SGHTS; CDR2 reads YDEGEE. Between the trimmed V and J ends, which lost 4 bases and 6 bases, there was a span of 19 bases. The CDR3 sequence is 16 residues long. CDR3 in amino acids: CASSNNRGKGYEKLFF. The CDR3 region has the DNA TGTGCCAGCAGCAACAACAGAGGGAAGGGATATGAAAAACTGTTTTTT.

This clonotype came up many times. The V gene is TRBV29-1, the J gene TRBJ1-1; perhaps TRBD1 as D (5 bases). Germline V lookup: CDR1 SQVTM, CDR2 ANQGSEA. The CDR3 spans 15 residues. The V and J ends lost 7 bases and 0 bases respectively, with 18 bases between them. CDR3 sequence: CSAAGTEELNTEAFF. The CDR3 DNA sequence: TGCAGCGCAGCTGGGACGGAAGAACTGAACACTGAAGCTTTCTTT.

This clonotype appeared a few times. The CDR3 DNA follows: TGTGCCAGCAGCCCCGACTCGGTCCCGAAGAGTGAGCAGTTCTTC. It specifies CASSPDSVPKSEQFF. This chain uses TRBV7-9 with TRBJ2-1; D is ambiguous. CDR3 size: 15 residues. Trimming removed 5 bases from V and 9 bases from J, with 20 bases in between. Germline CDR1 is SEHNR and CDR2 is FQNEAQ (reference sequence).

The table lists this clonotype with many counts. The V gene is TRBV4-3, the J gene TRBJ2-2, with TRBD2 matching over 9 bases. Germline V gene data show CDR1 as LGHNA and CDR2 as YSLEER. CDR3 length: 15 residues. After removal of 4 bases from V and 4 bases from J, the junction contained 4 bases not matched to a gene. CDR3 region: CASSPRLAVTGELFF. The DNA of the CDR3 is TGCGCCAGCAGCCCCAGACTAGCGGTCACCGGGGAGCTGTTTTTT.

The chain uses TRBV28 and TRBJ1-1; TRBD1 is a possible D gene (5 bases). The CDR3 sequence is 15 residues long. Trimming removed 5 bases at V and 1 base at J, with 14 bases between. Germline V gene data show CDR1 as MDHEN and CDR2 as SYDVKM. CDR3: CASSTPDNPNTEAFF. The CDR3 bases are TGTGCCAGCAGTACCCCGGACAATCCGAACACTGAAGCTTTCTTT. Together with reference TRBV28 and TRBJ1-1, the CDR3 gives the full variable domain: DVKVTQSSRYLVKRTGEKVFLECVQDMDHENMFWYRQDPGLGLRLIYFSYDVKMKEKGDIPEGYSVSREKKERFSLILESASTNQTSMYLCASSTPDNPNTEAFFGQGTRLTVV.

This clonotype appeared many times. The CDR3 loop reads CASSFGRGRVAKNIQYF. CDR3 nucleotides: TGTGCCAGCAGTTTCGGGAGGGGTCGGGTGGCCAAAAACATTCAGTACTTC. V gene TRBV12-3 or TRBV12-4 combines with J gene TRBJ2-4; TRBD2 aligns across 8 bases. V lost 3 bases and J lost 1; bases outside the gene matches: 8. The CDR3 totals 17 residues.

This chain links TRBV28 with TRBJ2-2, with a tentative D call TRBD1 (5 bases). Trimming left V 7 bases short and J 0 bases short, with 15 bases between. CDR1 MDHEN and CDR2 SYDVKM come from the germline V gene. CDR3 length: 16 residues. CDR3 sequence reads: CASNQGKGANTGELFF. As DNA, the CDR3 is TGTGCCAGCAACCAAGGAAAAGGGGCGAACACCGGGGAGCTGTTTTTT.

This clonotype was seen more than once but under ten times. The genes are TRBV29-1 and TRBJ2-1; 9 positions agree with TRBD2. Germline-derived CDR1 and CDR2 are SQVTM and ANQGSEA. This CDR3 has 14 residues. V dropped 7 bases and J dropped 3; count of bases not matched to a gene: 7. The CDR3: CSGATSGFYNEQFF. For the CDR3, the DNA is TGCAGCGGGGCTACTAGCGGGTTCTACAATGAGCAGTTCTTC.

CDR3 in amino acids: CASSTRASGRVYEQYF. CDR3 nucleotide sequence: TGTGCCAGCAGCACCCGGGCTAGCGGGAGAGTATACGAGCAGTACTTC. The genes are TRBV7-2 and TRBJ2-7; TRBD2 aligns across 10 bases. Germline values: CDR1 SGHTA, CDR2 FQGNSA. V was pared by 5 bases and J by 4 bases, with 11 bases of the junction left unmatched. This CDR3 comprises 16 residues. Filled out from reference TRBV7-2 and TRBJ2-7, the complete variable domain reads GAGVSQSPSNKVTEKGKDVELRCDPISGHTALYWYRQSLGQGLEFLIYFQGNSAPDKSGLPSDRFSAERTGGSVSTLTIQRTQQEDSAVYLCASSTRASGRVYEQYFGPGTRLTVT.

V and J are TRBV7-9 and TRBJ2-7; 11 bases align to TRBD1. Looked up from germline, CDR1 is SEHNR and CDR2 is FQNEAQ (reference sequence). With V trimmed by 8 bases and J by 2 bases, 2 bases remained unmatched. There are 13 residues in the CDR3. CDR3 DNA sequence: TGTGCCAGCGAGGGACAGGGGGCCTACGAGCAGTACTTC. Encoded protein: CASEGQGAYEQYF. The full variable domain, in which reference TRBV7-9 and TRBJ2-7 provide the parts outside the CDR3, is DTGVSQNPRHKITKRGQNVTFRCDPISEHNRLYWYRQTLGQGPEFLTYFQNEAQLEKSRLLSDRFSAERPKGSFSTLEIQRTEQGDSAMYLCASEGQGAYEQYFGPGTRLTVT.

The chain combines TRBV24-1 with TRBJ2-7; 8 bases agree with TRBD1. V lost 3 bases and J lost 2; bases outside the gene matches: 5. The germline V gene encodes CDR1 KGHDR and CDR2 SFDVKD. The CDR3 is made up of 15 amino acids. CDR3 amino acids: CATSDPGTGAYEQYF. The DNA of the CDR3 is TGTGCCACCAGTGATCCAGGGACAGGTGCCTACGAGCAGTACTTC.

The sample holds a few counts of this clonotype. The genes are TRBV19 and TRBJ2-1; tentative D call: TRBD2 (6 bases). With 5 bases removed from V and 10 bases from J, the gap between germline ends came to 9 bases. Germline loops: CDR1 LNHDA, CDR2 SQIVND (reference sequence). The CDR3 runs 11 residues. The CDR3 DNA sequence: TGTGCCAGTAGTGCGGGACGGGAGCAGTTCTTC. Protein: CASSAGREQFF.

This chain links TRBV6-2 or TRBV6-3 with TRBJ2-1, with D possibly TRBD2 on 7 matching bases. CDR3 size: 13 residues. Germline CDR1 and CDR2: MNHEY and SVGEGT. Trimming took 7 bases from V and 8 from J, leaving 15 bases between them. The CDR3 reads CASTGGPGDEQFF. The CDR3 nucleotides are TGTGCCAGCACCGGGGGGCCTGGCGATGAGCAGTTCTTC.

This rearrangement joins TRBV9 to TRBJ2-5; possible D gene TRBD1, 5 bases. Looked up from germline, CDR1 is SGDLS and CDR2 is YYNGEE. Trimming shortened V by 0 bases and J by 7 bases, and 16 bases separated the two germline ends. The CDR3 has 15 amino acids. The CDR3 loop is CASSVDAGLDATQYF. The CDR3, as DNA: TGTGCCAGCAGCGTAGATGCAGGGCTGGATGCGACCCAGTACTTC.